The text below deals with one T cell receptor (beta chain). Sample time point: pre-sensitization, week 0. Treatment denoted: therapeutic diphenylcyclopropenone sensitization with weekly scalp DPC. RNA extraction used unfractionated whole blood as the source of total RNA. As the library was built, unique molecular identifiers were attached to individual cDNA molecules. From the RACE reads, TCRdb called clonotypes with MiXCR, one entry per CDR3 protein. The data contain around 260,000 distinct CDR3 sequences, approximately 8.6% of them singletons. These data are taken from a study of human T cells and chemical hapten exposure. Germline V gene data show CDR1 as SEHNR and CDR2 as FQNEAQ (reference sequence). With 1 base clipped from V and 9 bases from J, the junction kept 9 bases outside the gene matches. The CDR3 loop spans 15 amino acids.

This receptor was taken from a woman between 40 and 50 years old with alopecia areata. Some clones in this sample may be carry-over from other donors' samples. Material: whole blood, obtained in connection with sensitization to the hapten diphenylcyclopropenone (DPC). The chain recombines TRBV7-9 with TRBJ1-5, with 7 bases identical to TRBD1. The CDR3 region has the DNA TGTGCCAGCAGCTTAGGGACAGGCGCTTTGGGGCCCCAGCATTTT. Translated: CASSLGTGALGPQHF.